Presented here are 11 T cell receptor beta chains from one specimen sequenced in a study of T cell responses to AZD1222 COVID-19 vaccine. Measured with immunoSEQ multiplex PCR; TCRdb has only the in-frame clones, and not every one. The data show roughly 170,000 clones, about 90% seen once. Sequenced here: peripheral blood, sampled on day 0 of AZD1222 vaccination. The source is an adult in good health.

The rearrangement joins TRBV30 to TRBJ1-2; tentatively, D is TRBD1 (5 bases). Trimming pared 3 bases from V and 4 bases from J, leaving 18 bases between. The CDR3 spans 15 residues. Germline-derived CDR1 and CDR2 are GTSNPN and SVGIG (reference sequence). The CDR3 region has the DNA TGTGCCTGGAGCCTCGGCGGGGCCTTTAGCTATGGCTACACCTTC. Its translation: CAWSLGGAFSYGYTF.

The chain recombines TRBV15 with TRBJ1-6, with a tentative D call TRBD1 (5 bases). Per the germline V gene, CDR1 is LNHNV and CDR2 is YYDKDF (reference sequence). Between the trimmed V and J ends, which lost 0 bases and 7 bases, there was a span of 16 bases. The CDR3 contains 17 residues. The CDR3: CATSRDGGTSVNSPLHF. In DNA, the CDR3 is TGTGCCACCAGCAGAGATGGGGGGACCTCGGTGAATTCACCCCTCCACTTT.

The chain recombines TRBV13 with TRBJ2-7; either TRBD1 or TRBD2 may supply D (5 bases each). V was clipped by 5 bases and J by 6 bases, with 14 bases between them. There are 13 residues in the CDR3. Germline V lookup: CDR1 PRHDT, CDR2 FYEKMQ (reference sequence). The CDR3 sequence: CASSPDTGREQYF. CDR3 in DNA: TGTGCCAGCAGCCCGGACACGGGGCGCGAGCAGTACTTC.

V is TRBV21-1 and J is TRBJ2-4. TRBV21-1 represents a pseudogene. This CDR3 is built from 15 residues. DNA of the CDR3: TGTGCCAGCAGGGGGGGCACGGGACGGAAAAACATTCAGTACTTC. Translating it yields CASRGGTGRKNIQYF.

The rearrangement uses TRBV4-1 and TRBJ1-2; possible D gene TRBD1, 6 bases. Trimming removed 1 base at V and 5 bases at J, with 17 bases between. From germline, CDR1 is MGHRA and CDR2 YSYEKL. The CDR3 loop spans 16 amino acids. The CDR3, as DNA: TGCGCCAGCAGCCAAGGGGGGCTGGGGGTTTTTTATGGCTACACCTTC. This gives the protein CASSQGGLGVFYGYTF.

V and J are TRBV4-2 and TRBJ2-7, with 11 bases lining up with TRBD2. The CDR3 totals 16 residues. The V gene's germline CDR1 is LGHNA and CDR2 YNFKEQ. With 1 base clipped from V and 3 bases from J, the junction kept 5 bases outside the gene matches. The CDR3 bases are TGTGCCAGCAGCCAAGGTAGGACTAGCGGGCTCTACGAGCAGTACTTC. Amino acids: CASSQGRTSGLYEQYF.

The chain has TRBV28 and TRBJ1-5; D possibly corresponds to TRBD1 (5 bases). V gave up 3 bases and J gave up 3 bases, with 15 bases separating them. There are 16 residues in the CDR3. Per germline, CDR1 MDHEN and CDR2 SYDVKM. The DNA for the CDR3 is TGTGCCAGCAGTTTCCGGCAGGGATTATTCAATCAGCCCCAGCATTTT. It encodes CASSFRQGLFNQPQHF.

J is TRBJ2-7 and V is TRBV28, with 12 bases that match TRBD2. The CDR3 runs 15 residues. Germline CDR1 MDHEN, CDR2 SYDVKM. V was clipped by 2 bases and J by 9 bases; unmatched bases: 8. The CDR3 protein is CASSLIPSGRVWQYF. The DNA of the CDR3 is TGTGCCAGCAGTTTAATACCTAGCGGGAGGGTGTGGCAGTACTTC.

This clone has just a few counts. The CDR3 sequence is CASSLSKRGRLNTGELFF. DNA of the CDR3: TGTGCCAGCAGTTTATCGAAAAGGGGGCGGTTGAACACCGGGGAGCTGTTTTTT. V gene TRBV27 combines with J gene TRBJ2-2; TRBD1 matches at 7 bases. This CDR3 has 18 amino acids. J gave up 1 base and V 0 bases, and 8 bases lay outside the gene matches. CDR1 and CDR2 from the germline V gene are MNHEY and SMNVEV (reference sequence).

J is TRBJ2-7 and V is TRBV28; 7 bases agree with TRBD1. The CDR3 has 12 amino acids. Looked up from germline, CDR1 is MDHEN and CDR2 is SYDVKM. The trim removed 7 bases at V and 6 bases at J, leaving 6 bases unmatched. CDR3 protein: CASTGAGGEQYF. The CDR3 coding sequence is TGTGCCAGCACAGGGGCAGGGGGCGAGCAGTACTTC.

CDR3 DNA sequence: TGTGCCAGCAGCTTAGGGCAGGGGGCAAATCAGCCCCAGCATTTT. Its translation is CASSLGQGANQPQHF. The rearrangement links TRBV7-8 to TRBJ1-5, with 8 bases that match TRBD1. V trimming: 1 base; J trimming: 4 bases; junction bases outside the gene matches: 3. CDR3 length: 15 residues. Germline CDR1 is SGHVS and CDR2 is FQNEAQ.